This T cell receptor (beta chain) was found in a study of T-cell reconstitution after alpha-beta-depleted transplantation in children. V dropped 6 bases and J dropped 12 bases, with 22 bases sitting between them. There are 13 residues in the CDR3. Germline V gene lookup returns CDR1 DFQATT and CDR2 SNEGSKA (reference sequence). This clonotype was seen many times. As yet, its antigen is unknown. General study results and limits: Expanded graft clones, several hundred of them, were reportedly the source of alpha-beta T cells about two months after transplant.

Using unique molecular identifiers, the investigators prepared the TCRbeta library. Using its own MiXCR run on the PCR reads, TCRdb lists one record per CDR3 protein. The sample lists over 450,000 distinct CDR3 sequences; over 9.5% were seen once. J is TRBJ2-3 and V is TRBV20-1; D gene uncertain. Here the sequenced sample was PBMCs, taken before TCRalphabeta/CD19-depleted stem cell transplant. The clonotype originates from a child aged 2 to 10 with inherited bone marrow failure, due to receive a stem cell transplant. The CDR3 coding sequence is TGCAGTGCCGACTCTACTCTATCAAGATCACAGTATTTT. Its protein product is CSADSTLSRSQYF.